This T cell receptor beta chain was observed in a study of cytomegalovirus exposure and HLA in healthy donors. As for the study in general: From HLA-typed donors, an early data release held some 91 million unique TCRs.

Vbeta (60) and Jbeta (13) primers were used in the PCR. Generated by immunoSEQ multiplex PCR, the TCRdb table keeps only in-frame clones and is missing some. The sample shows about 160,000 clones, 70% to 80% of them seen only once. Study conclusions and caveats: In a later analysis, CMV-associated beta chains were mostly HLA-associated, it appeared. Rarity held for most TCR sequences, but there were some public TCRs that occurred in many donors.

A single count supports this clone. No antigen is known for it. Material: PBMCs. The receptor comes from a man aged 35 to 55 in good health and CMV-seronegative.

In DNA form, the CDR3 reads TGTGCCAGCAGCCAAGGAGGGGGGAGGGGCTATACTGAAGCTTTCTTT. Protein: CASSQGGGRGYTEAFF. The chain combines TRBV4-2 with TRBJ1-1; a weak D match, TRBD1 (6 bases). From germline, CDR1 is LGHNA and CDR2 YNFKEQ. CDR3 length equals 16 residues. The V gene lost 1 base and the J gene lost 5 bases, with 17 bases spanning the gap.